The TCR beta chain under discussion was sequenced for a study of spatial heterogeneity in lung cancer. Study overall: Detection consistently yielded more beta chains than alpha chains. Counts of TCR transcripts in tumor regions correlated strongly with a T cell module score (derived from matched bulk RNA-seq).

Documented time point: sample taken at primary tumor resection. In each case, whole RNA from tumor, nontumor lung or frozen PBMC was sequenced unsorted. This clonotype was found many times. Its antigen is unknown. TCRdb analysed the 5' RACE reads with MiXCR anew, one entry per CDR3 protein. The sample records tens of thousands of distinct CDR3 sequences, about 6.8% being singletons. The CDR3 totals 13 residues. The ends were cut back, 4 bases at V and 7 bases at J, with 12 bases in the middle. The germline V gene has CDR1 SGHKS and CDR2 YYEKEE (reference sequence). Study-wide findings and caveats: Expanded intratumoral alpha and beta TCR counts tracked tumor mutation counts. Estimated coverage of tumor T cells was about 7% for alpha and about 13% for beta chains.

The TCR was taken from a male donor with early-stage non-small cell lung cancer. The rearrangement joins TRBV5-5 to TRBJ1-5; D might be TRBD1 (6 bases). Sequencing used lung tumor tissue, obtained at surgery. This CDR3 is CASSLIDRQPQHF. The DNA of the CDR3 is TGTGCCAGCAGCCTGATTGACAGGCAGCCCCAGCATTTT.